This T cell receptor beta chain was sequenced in a study of shared clonotypes between healthy human individuals. Selected positively for CCR7 and CD45RO-negative, naive CD8 cells excluded terminally differentiated effector memory CD45RA+ cells. Trimming removed 4 bases from V and 5 bases from J; junction bases left unmatched: 7. Germline values: CDR1 LGHNA, CDR2 YSLEER. This CDR3 has 15 residues. The assay was carried out at the deep level. The material for each subset, its genomic DNA, was split evenly across several immunoSEQ plates. Profiling relied on immunoSEQ multiplex PCR, and the TCRdb table lists in-frame clones only, not all of them. Seen here are hundreds of thousands of clones, about 91% observed once, and the top ten hold 24%.

V is TRBV4-3 and J is TRBJ2-5; TRBD1 aligns across 10 bases. Sequenced: naive CD8+ T cells sorted from blood. The receptor was derived from a man aged 25-40 years in good health. The CDR3 coding sequence is TGCGCCAGCAGCCCAGGGACAGGGGCGACGGAGACCCAGTACTTC. As protein: CASSPGTGATETQYF.